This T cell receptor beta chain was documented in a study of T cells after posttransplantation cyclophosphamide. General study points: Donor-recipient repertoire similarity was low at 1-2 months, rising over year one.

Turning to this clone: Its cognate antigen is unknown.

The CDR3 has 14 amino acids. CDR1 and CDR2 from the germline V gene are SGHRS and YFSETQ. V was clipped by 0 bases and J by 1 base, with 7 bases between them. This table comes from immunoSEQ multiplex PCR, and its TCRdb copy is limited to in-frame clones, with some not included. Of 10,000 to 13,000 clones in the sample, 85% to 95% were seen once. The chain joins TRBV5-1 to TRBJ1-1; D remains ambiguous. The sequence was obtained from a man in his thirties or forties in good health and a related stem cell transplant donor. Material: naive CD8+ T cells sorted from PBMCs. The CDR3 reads CASSLGTENTEAFF. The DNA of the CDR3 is TGCGCCAGCAGCTTGGGGACTGAGAACACTGAAGCTTTCTTT.